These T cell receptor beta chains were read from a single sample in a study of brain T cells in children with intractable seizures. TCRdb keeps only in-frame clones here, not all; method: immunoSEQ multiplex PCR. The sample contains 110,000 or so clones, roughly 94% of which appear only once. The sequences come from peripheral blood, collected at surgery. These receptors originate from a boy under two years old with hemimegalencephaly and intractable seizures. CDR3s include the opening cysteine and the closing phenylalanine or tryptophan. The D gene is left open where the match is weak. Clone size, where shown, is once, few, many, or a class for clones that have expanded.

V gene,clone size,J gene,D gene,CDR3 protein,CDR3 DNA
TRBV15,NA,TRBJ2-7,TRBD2,CATSYSTSGLEYF,TGTGCCACCTCATATTCAACTAGCGGGCTTGAGTACTTC
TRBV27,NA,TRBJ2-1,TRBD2,CASSSLTSGSEQFF,TGTGCCAGCAGTTCCCTGACTAGCGGGTCTGAGCAGTTCTTC
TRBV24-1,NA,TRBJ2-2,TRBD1,CATSEDNRGATGELFF,TGTGCCACCAGTGAGGACAACAGGGGAGCCACCGGGGAGCTGTTTTTT
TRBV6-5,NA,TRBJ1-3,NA,CASITGNTIYF,TGTGCCAGCATTACTGGAAACACCATATATTTT
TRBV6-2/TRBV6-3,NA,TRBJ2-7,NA,CASSYSAGFSYEQYF,TGTGCCAGCAGTTACTCGGCAGGGTTCTCCTACGAGCAGTACTTC
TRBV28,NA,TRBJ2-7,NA,CAIRTGTYEQYF,TGTGCCATCCGGACTGGGACCTACGAGCAGTACTTC
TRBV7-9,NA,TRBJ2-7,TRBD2,CASGRAKNEQYF,TGTGCCAGCGGGAGGGCTAAGAACGAGCAGTACTTC
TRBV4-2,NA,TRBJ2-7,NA,CASSRDSSSYEQYF,TGTGCCAGCAGCCGGGATTCGAGCTCCTACGAGCAGTACTTC
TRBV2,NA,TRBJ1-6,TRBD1,CASAITGTGGAPLHF,TGTGCCAGCGCGATCACCGGGACAGGGGGAGCACCCCTCCACTTT
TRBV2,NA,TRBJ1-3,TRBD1,CASRPFGQGDGNTIYF,TGTGCCAGCAGACCTTTCGGACAGGGAGATGGAAACACCATATATTTT
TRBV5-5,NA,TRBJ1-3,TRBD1,CASSLERDRDSGNTIYF,TGTGCCAGCAGCCTTGAACGGGACAGGGACTCTGGAAACACCATATATTTT
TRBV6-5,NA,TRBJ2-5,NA,CASSYLGDTAWETQYF,TGTGCCAGCAGTTACCTAGGGGACACGGCGTGGGAGACCCAGTACTTC
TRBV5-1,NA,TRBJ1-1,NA,CASSLATNTEAFF,TGCGCCAGCAGCTTGGCCACAAACACTGAAGCTTTCTTT
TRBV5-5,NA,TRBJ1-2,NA,CASSLEVTVPYGYTF,TGTGCCAGCAGCTTGGAGGTGACCGTCCCCTATGGCTACACCTTC
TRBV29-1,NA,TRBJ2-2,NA,CSVDLGNTGELFF,TGCAGCGTTGATCTGGGGAACACCGGGGAGCTGTTTTTT
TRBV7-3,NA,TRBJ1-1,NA,CASSRDSNTEAFF,TGTGCCAGCAGCCGGGACTCGAACACTGAAGCTTTCTTT
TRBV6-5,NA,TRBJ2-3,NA,CASSYLAETDTQYF,TGTGCCAGCAGTTACTTAGCGGAAACAGATACGCAGTATTTT
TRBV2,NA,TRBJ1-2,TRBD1,CASTDRDYGYTF,TGTGCCAGTACGGACAGGGATTATGGCTACACCTTC
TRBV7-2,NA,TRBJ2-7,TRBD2,CASSLVLGLRNEQYF,TGTGCCAGCAGCTTGGTCTTGGGACTAAGAAACGAGCAGTACTTC
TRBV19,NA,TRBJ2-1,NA,CASTPAISYNEQFF,TGTGCCAGTACCCCAGCCATTTCTTACAATGAGCAGTTCTTC
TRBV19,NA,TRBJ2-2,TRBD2,CASSWTSAGELFF,TGTGCCAGTAGTTGGACTAGCGCCGGGGAGCTGTTTTTT
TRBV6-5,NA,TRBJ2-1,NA,CASSRGARGNEQFF,TGTGCCAGCAGTCGGGGGGCCAGGGGGAATGAGCAGTTCTTC
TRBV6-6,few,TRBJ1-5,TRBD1,CASSYRTGGKPQHF,TGTGCCAGCAGTTATAGGACAGGGGGCAAGCCCCAGCATTTT
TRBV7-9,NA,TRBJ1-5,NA,CASSQGFGPNQPQHF,TGTGCCAGCAGCCAGGGGTTTGGGCCCAATCAGCCCCAGCATTTT
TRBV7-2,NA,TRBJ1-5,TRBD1,CASSLEGGGNQPQHF,TGTGCCAGCAGCTTAGAAGGGGGCGGGAATCAGCCCCAGCATTTT
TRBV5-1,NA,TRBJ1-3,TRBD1,CASSVDRGSGNTIYF,TGCGCCAGCAGCGTTGACAGGGGCTCTGGAAACACCATATATTTT
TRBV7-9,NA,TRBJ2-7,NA,CASSLVGEGYEQYF,TGTGCCAGCAGCTTAGTGGGGGAAGGCTACGAGCAGTACTTC
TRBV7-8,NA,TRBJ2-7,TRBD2,CASSLRTSSYYEQYF,TGTGCCAGCAGCTTAAGGACTAGCAGCTACTACGAGCAGTACTTC